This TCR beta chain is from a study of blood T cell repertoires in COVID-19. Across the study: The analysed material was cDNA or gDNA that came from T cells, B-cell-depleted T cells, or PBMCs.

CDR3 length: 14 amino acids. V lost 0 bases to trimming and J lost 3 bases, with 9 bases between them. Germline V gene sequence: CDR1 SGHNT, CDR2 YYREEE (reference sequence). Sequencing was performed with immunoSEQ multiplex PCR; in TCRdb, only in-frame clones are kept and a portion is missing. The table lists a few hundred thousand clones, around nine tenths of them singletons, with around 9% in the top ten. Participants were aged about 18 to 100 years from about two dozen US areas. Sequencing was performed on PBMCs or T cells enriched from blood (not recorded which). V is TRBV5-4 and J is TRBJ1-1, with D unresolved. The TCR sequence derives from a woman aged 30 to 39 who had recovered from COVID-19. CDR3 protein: CASSLDMVYTEAFF. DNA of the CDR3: TGTGCCAGCAGCTTGGACATGGTGTACACTGAAGCTTTCTTT. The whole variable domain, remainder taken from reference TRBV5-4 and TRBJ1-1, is ETGVTQSPTHLIKTRGQQVTLRCSSQSGHNTVSWYQQALGQGPQFIFQYYREEENGRGNFPPRFSGLQFPNYSSELNVNALELDDSALYLCASSLDMVYTEAFFGQGTRLTVV.